The entry below describes one T cell receptor (beta chain). TCRdb used MiXCR to reprocess the 5' RACE reads, holding one entry per CDR3 protein. The sample has about 44,000 distinct CDR3 sequences, roughly 13% seen once. The sample originates from a study of spatial heterogeneity in lung cancer. Stated time point: sample taken at primary tumor resection. Frozen PBMC, nontumor lung or tumor provided whole RNA, which was sequenced unsorted. V gave up 10 bases and J gave up 0 bases, with 6 bases separating them. Looked up from germline, CDR1 is MDHEN and CDR2 is SYDVKM. The length of the CDR3 is 11 residues.

This rearrangement joins TRBV28 to TRBJ1-1, with D unresolved. This specimen consisted of PBMCs, obtained at surgery. This sequence originates from a male donor with early-stage non-small cell lung cancer. CDR3 DNA: TGTGCCACGGCAGTGAACACTGAAGCTTTCTTT. Encoded protein: CATAVNTEAFF.